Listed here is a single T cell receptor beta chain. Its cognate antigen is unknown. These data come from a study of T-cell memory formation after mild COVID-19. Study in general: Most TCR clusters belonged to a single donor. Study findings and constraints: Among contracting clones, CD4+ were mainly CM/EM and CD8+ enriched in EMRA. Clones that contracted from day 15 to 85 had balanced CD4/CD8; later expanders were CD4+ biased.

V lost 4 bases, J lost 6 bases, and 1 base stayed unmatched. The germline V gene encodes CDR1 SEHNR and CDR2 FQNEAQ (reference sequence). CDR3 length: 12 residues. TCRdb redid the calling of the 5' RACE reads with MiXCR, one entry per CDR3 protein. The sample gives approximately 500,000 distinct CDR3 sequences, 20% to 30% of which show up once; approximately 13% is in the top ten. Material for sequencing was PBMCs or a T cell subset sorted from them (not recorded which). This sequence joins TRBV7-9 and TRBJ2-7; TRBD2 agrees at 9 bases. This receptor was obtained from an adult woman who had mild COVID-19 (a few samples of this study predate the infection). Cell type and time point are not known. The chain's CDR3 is CASSYSGSEQYF. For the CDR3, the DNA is TGTGCCAGCAGCTATAGCGGGAGCGAGCAGTACTTC.